Sequencing of this T cell receptor (beta chain) was carried out in a study of cytomegalovirus exposure and HLA in healthy donors. General study points: The authors confirmed in vitro that three CMV-associated chains were specific for CMV antigens. Most TCR beta V segments were productive about 87% or about 30% of the time in an earlier analysis. Reportedly, a later analysis found an Asian-associated ancestry cluster had fewer N-insertions than the approximately 670-donor mean.

As regards this clone: Its antigen remains unidentified.

PCR involved 60 Vbeta and 13 Jbeta primers. Data came from immunoSEQ multiplex PCR; TCRdb stores just in-frame clones and leaves some out. The data show about 140,000 clones, over 60% seen once. CDR3 length equals 15 residues. The germline CDR1 and CDR2 sequences are MNHEY and SMNVEV (reference sequence). V lost 5 bases to trimming and J lost 5 bases; unmatched junction nucleotides: 8. The rearrangement joins TRBV27 to TRBJ1-5, with 8 positions matching TRBD1. The source material was PBMCs. This receptor was identified in a male donor in good health and CMV-seropositive. The CDR3 loop is CASSTGGLLDQPQHF. DNA for the CDR3: TGTGCCAGCAGTACAGGGGGGCTTTTGGATCAGCCCCAGCATTTT.